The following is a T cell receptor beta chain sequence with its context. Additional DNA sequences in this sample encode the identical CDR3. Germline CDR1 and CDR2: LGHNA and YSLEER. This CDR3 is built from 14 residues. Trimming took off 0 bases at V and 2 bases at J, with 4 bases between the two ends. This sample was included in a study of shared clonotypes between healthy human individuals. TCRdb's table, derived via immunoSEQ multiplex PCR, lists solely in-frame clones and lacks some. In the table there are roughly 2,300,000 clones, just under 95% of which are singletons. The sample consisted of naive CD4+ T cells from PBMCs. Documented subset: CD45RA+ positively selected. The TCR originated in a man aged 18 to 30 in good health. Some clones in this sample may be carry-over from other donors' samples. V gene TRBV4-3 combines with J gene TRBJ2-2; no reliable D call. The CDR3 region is CASSQDANTGELFF. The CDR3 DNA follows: TGCGCCAGCAGCCAAGACGCTAACACCGGGGAGCTGTTTTTT.